This T cell receptor (beta chain) is from a study of CD8 T cells in ankylosing spondylitis. Broader study findings: Made up of under ten highly homologous variants, a TCR beta motif appeared characteristic of ankylosing spondylitis blood. Certain motif variants had earlier been reported in reactive arthritis synovial fluid and blood. Matched synovial fluid from ankylosing spondylitis patients was reported to be enriched for disease-linked clones.

Trimming stripped 2 bases from V and 5 bases from J, with 22 bases between. The CDR3 is 17 amino acids. The germline gives CDR1 MNHEY, CDR2 SMNVEV (reference sequence). In regard to this clonotype: Its antigen is undetermined.

Libraries of TCR beta came from quantitative 5'-RACE with molecular barcodes. In TCRdb, the 5' RACE reads were re-called with MiXCR into one record per CDR3 protein. Among fewer than 450,000 distinct CDR3 sequences listed, roughly 15% were seen once. This clonotype originated in a male donor with ankylosing spondylitis. The chain couples TRBV27 to TRBJ2-7; TRBD2 is a possible D gene (5 bases). The material sequenced was blood, either unsorted or a sorted T cell fraction (not recorded which). The CDR3 DNA follows: TGTGCCAGCAGTTTAAGTTGGGAGCTGCAAGCATTCCACGAGCAGTACTTC. This sequence encodes CASSLSWELQAFHEQYF.